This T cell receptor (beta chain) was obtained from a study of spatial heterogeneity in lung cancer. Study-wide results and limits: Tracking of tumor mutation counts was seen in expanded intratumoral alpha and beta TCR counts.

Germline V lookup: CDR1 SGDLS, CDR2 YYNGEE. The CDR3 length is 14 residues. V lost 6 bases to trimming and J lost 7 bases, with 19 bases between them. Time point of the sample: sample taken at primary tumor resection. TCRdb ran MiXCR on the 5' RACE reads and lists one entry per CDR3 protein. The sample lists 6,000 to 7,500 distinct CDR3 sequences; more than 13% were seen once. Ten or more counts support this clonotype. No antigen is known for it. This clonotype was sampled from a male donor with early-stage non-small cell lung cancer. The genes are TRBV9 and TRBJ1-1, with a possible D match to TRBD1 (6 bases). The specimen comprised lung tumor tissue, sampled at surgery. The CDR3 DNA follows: TGTGCCAGCAAAATTCAGGGGATTCGCGATGAAGCTTTCTTT. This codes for CASKIQGIRDEAFF.